What follows describes a single T cell receptor beta chain. Its matching antigen is unknown. Treatment described: roughly 19 received Ad26.COV2.S at low or high dose, single or two shots; several received placebo; per-sample allocation not given. Repertoires come from day 63 after the first vaccine or placebo injection. Assay: immunoSEQ multiplex PCR; the TCRdb copy retains only in-frame clones and omits some. The sample has 330,000 or so clones, almost 90% seen once. This sample is part of a study of Ad26.COV2.S vaccination and SARS-CoV-2 variants. Study summary: Each vaccinee took Ad26.COV2.S intramuscularly, once or twice 56 days apart.

Germline CDR1 is MNHEY and CDR2 is SVGAGI. This CDR3 is built from 15 residues. V shed 5 bases and J shed 0 bases, with 14 bases lying between them. Study outcomes and limitations: Breadth and depth estimates from TCRs may understate total T cell responses. Ad26.COV2.S recipients had broader spike-specific TCRs (P = 0.0014).

This specimen consisted of peripheral blood, obtained in a trial of Ad26.COV2.S vaccine versus placebo. The receptor was isolated from a person aged 18-60 years who received the Ad26.COV2.S COVID-19 vaccine or a placebo. The J gene is TRBJ2-7, the V gene TRBV6-5; no clear D gene. In nucleotides, the CDR3 is TGTGCCAGCAGTCGGTACAGTGATCACTCCTACGAGCAGTACGTC. Encoded protein: CASSRYSDHSYEQYV.